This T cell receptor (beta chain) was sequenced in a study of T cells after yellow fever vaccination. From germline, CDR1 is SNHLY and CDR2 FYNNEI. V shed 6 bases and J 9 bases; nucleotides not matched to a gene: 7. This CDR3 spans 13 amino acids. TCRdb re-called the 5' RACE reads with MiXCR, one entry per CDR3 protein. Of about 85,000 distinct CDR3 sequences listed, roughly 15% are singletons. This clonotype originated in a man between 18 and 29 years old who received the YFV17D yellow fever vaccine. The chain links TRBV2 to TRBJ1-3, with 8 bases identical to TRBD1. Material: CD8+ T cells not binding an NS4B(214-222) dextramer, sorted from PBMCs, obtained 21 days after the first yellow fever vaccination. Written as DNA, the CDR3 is TGTGCCAGCAGCCTCGGACAGGGAGTCACCATATATTTT. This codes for CASSLGQGVTIYF.